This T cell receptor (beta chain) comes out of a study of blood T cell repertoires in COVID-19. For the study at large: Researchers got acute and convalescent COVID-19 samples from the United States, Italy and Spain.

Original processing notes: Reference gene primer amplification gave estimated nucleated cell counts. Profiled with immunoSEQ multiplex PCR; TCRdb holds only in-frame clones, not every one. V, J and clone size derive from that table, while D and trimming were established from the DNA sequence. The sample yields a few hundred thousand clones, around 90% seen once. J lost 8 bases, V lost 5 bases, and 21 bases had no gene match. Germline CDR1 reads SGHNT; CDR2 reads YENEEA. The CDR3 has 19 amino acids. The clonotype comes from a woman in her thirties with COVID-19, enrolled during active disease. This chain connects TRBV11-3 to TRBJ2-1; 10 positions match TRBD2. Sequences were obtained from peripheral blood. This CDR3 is CASSPGTSDSPVAVHEQFF. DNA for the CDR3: TGTGCCAGCAGCCCCGGGACTAGCGATTCCCCTGTCGCTGTGCATGAGCAGTTCTTC.